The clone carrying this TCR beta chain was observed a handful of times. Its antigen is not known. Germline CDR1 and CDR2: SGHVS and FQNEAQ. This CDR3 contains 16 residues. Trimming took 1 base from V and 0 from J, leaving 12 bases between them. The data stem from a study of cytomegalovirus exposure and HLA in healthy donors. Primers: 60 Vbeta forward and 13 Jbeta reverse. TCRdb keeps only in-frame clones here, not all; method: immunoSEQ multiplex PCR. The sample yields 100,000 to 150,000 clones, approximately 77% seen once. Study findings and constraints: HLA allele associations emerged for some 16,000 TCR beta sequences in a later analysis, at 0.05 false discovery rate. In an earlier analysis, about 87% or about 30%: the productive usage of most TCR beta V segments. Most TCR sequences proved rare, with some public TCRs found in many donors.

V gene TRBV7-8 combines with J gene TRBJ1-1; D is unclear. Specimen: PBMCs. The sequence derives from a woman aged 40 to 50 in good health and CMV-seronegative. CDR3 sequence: CASSLGWATMNTEAFF. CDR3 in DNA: TGTGCCAGCAGCTTAGGGTGGGCCACCATGAACACTGAAGCTTTCTTT.